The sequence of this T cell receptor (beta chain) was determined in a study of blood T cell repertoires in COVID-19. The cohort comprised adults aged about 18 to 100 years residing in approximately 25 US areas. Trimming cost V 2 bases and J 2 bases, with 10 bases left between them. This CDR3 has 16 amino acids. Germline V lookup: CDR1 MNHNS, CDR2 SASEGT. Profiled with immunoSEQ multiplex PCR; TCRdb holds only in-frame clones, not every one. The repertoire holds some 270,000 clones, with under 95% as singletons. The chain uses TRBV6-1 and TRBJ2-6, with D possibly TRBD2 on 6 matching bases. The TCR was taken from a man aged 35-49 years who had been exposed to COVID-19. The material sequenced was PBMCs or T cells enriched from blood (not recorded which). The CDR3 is CASSEYGGAGANVLTF. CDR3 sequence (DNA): TGTGCCAGCAGTGAATATGGAGGGGCTGGGGCCAACGTCCTGACTTTC.